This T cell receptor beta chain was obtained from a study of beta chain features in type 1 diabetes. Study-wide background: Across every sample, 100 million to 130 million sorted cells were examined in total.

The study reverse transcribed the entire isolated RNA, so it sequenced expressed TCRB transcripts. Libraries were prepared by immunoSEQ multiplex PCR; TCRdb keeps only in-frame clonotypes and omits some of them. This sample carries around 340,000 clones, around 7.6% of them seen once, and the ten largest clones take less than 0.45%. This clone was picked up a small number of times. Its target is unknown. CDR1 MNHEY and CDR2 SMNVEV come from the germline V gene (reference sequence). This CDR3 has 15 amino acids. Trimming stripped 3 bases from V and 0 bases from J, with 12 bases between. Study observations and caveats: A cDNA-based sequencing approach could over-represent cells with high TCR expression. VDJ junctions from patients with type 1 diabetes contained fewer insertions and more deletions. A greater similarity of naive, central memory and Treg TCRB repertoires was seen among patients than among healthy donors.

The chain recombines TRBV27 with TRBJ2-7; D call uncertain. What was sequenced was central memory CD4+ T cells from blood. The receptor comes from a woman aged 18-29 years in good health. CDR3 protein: CASSLGGRSSYEQYF. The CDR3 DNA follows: TGTGCCAGCAGTTTGGGCGGTCGAAGCTCCTACGAGCAGTACTTC.